A single sample gave rise to the 18 T cell receptor beta chains below, sequenced in a study of shared clonotypes between healthy human individuals. Naive CD8 cells, CD45RO-negative and positively selected for CCR7, excluded terminally differentiated effector memory CD45RA+ cells. The repertoire was sequenced with immunoSEQ multiplex PCR; TCRdb's copy has only in-frame clones and lacks some. The sample consists of roughly 2.1 million clones, more than 85% of them appearing once. What was sequenced was naive CD8+ T cells from PBMCs. These receptors originate from a man younger than 35 in good health. Some clones in this sample may be carry-over from other donors' samples.

The chain combines TRBV27 with TRBJ2-2; D gene ambiguous. Deletions cut 0 bases from V and 9 bases from J, with 11 bases between. This CDR3 spans 14 amino acids. Germline CDR1 and CDR2: MNHEY and SMNVEV (reference sequence). CDR3 region: CASSLSAISRELFF. CDR3 nucleotide sequence: TGTGCCAGCAGTTTATCGGCCATTTCCAGGGAGCTGTTTTTT.

The chain combines TRBV28 with TRBJ1-5, with D unresolved. Trimming stripped 2 bases from V and 2 bases from J, with 10 bases between. In germline, CDR1 is MDHEN, CDR2 SYDVKM. The CDR3 spans 15 residues. The CDR3 protein is CASSLKGRGNQPQHF. The CDR3 DNA reads as TGTGCCAGCAGTTTAAAAGGTAGAGGCAATCAGCCCCAGCATTTT.

The chain is built from TRBV9 and TRBJ2-2; TRBD2 aligns across 11 bases. The ends lost 0 bases at V and 9 bases at J; junction bases unmatched: 7. This CDR3 region has 16 residues. The germline gives CDR1 SGDLS, CDR2 YYNGEE. CDR3 loop: CASSVAASGRMRELFF. The CDR3 bases are TGTGCCAGCAGCGTAGCGGCTAGCGGGAGGATGCGGGAGCTGTTTTTT.

The chain employs TRBV7-2 and TRBJ2-2, with D possibly TRBD2 on 6 matching bases. The germline V gene encodes CDR1 SGHTA and CDR2 FQGNSA. The CDR3 loop spans 15 amino acids. V shed 2 bases and J shed 4 bases, with 11 bases lying between them. The CDR3 bases are TGTGCCAGCAGCTTATGGGTAGCGGCCACCGGGGAGCTGTTTTTT. Its protein is CASSLWVAATGELFF.

V is TRBV7-2 and J is TRBJ1-2; unclear D gene. CDR3 length: 11 amino acids. The germline V and J ends were trimmed by 11 bases and 8 bases, with 15 bases remaining between them. CDR1 is SGHTA and CDR2 is FQGNSA in the germline V gene. CDR3 residues: CAHRRVGGYTF. The CDR3 DNA reads as TGTGCCCACCGGAGGGTGGGCGGCTACACCTTC.

This sequence joins TRBV11-2 and TRBJ2-1; D might be TRBD2 (5 bases). Germline V gene lookup returns CDR1 SGHAT and CDR2 FQNNGV. The CDR3 totals 16 residues. V was shortened by 4 bases and J by 3 bases, with 16 bases between the two germline ends. This chain's CDR3 is CASSYGLKKNYNEQFF. The CDR3 nucleotides read TGTGCCAGCAGCTACGGACTTAAGAAGAACTACAATGAGCAGTTCTTC.

This rearrangement joins TRBV10-3 to TRBJ1-1; D call uncertain. The germline V gene has CDR1 ENHRY and CDR2 SYGVKD. Trimming took off 5 bases at V and 8 bases at J, with 27 bases between the two ends. The CDR3 totals 17 residues. The CDR3 protein is CAISIRTGPPHEMEAFF. The CDR3 nucleotides read TGTGCCATCAGTATCCGGACGGGTCCCCCGCATGAGATGGAAGCTTTCTTT.

This chain joins TRBV5-1 and TRBJ2-7, with D possibly being TRBD1 (5 bases). The length of the CDR3 is 15 residues. Trimming removed 0 bases from V and 3 bases from J, with 13 bases in between. In germline, CDR1 is SGHRS, CDR2 YFSETQ. This CDR3 is CASSLEPGIYYEQYF. CDR3 nucleotides: TGCGCCAGCAGCTTGGAGCCAGGGATTTACTACGAGCAGTACTTC. Complete variable domain (other parts from reference TRBV5-1 and TRBJ2-7): KAGVTQTPRYLIKTRGQQVTLSCSPISGHRSVSWYQQTPGQGLQFLFEYFSETQRNKGNFPGRFSGRQFSNSRSEMNVSTLELGDSALYLCASSLEPGIYYEQYFGPGTRLTVT.

The chain combines TRBV11-2 with TRBJ2-1; D might be TRBD1 or TRBD2, each matching 5 bases. Germline V gene data show CDR1 as SGHAT and CDR2 as FQNNGV. V lost 5 bases, J lost 5 bases, and 13 bases lay in between. The CDR3 has 14 amino acids. The CDR3 sequence is CASSLLRGDNEQFF. Written as DNA, the CDR3 is TGTGCCAGCAGCCTCCTCCGGGGCGACAATGAGCAGTTCTTC.

CDR3 sequence: CASAGDSFEQYF. The CDR3 coding sequence is TGTGCCAGTGCCGGTGACAGCTTCGAGCAGTACTTC. The V gene is TRBV19, the J gene TRBJ2-7, with D perhaps matching TRBD1 (5 bases). CDR1 is LNHDA and CDR2 is SQIVND in the germline V gene (reference sequence). V was shortened by 8 bases and J by 6 bases, with 14 bases between the two germline ends. This CDR3 contains 12 residues.

This sequence joins TRBV13 and TRBJ2-7, with 15 bases matching TRBD2. Germline trimming cut 4 bases from V and 0 bases from J; bases unmatched to any gene: 7. Germline V gives CDR1 PRHDT, CDR2 FYEKMQ (reference sequence). CDR3 size: 18 residues. CDR3 bases: TGTGCCAGCAGCTCCCGGACTAGCGGGAGGGCAAACTCCTACGAGCAGTACTTC. It codes for CASSSRTSGRANSYEQYF. The full variable domain, completed using reference TRBV13 and TRBJ2-7, is AAGVIQSPRHLIKEKRETATLKCYPIPRHDTVYWYQQGPGQDPQFLISFYEKMQSDKGSIPDRFSAQQFSDYHSELNMSSLELGDSALYFCASSSRTSGRANSYEQYFGPGTRLTVT.

The chain employs TRBV5-1 and TRBJ2-1, with 8 bases lining up with TRBD1. The length of the CDR3 is 17 residues. V lost 5 bases to trimming and J lost 7 bases; unmatched junction nucleotides: 17. Germline V gives CDR1 SGHRS, CDR2 YFSETQ. The CDR3 is CASRPVQGATKKNEQFF. CDR3 in DNA: TGCGCCAGCAGACCGGTCCAGGGGGCCACAAAAAAGAATGAGCAGTTCTTC.

The chain joins TRBV25-1 to TRBJ1-1; D perhaps matches TRBD1 (5 bases). V was trimmed by 3 bases and J by 5 bases, leaving 10 bases between them. CDR3 length: 13 amino acids. From germline, CDR1 is MGHDK and CDR2 SYGVNS. This CDR3 is CASSEQGRTEAFF. Written as DNA, the CDR3 is TGTGCCAGCAGTGAGCAGGGAAGGACTGAAGCTTTCTTT.

The chain joins TRBV10-3 to TRBJ1-2, with D perhaps TRBD1 (6 bases). CDR1 and CDR2 (germline): ENHRY, SYGVKD. Between the trimmed V and J ends, which lost 10 bases and 5 bases, there was a span of 17 bases. The CDR3 length is 13 residues. In DNA, the CDR3 is TGTGCCACCGCCCGGGGGGGCCTTTATGGCTACACCTTC. Its translation is CATARGGLYGYTF.

The chain uses TRBV9 and TRBJ1-5; TRBD1 is a possible D gene (5 bases). Germline V lookup: CDR1 SGDLS, CDR2 YYNGEE. Between the trimmed V and J ends, which lost 0 bases and 3 bases, there was a span of 7 bases. The CDR3 has 14 residues. The DNA for the CDR3 is TGTGCCAGCAGCGTAGGACAGACCAATCAGCCCCAGCATTTT. It translates to CASSVGQTNQPQHF. The full variable domain, its missing parts supplied by reference TRBV9 and TRBJ1-5, is DSGVTQTPKHLITATGQRVTLRCSPRSGDLSVYWYQQSLDQGLQFLIQYYNGEERAKGNILERFSAQQFPDLHSELNLSSLELGDSALYFCASSVGQTNQPQHFGDGTRLSIL.

The chain has TRBV9 and TRBJ2-1, with a tentative D call TRBD2 (5 bases). The V end lost 4 bases, the J end lost 0 bases, and 11 bases lay between the germline ends. CDR1 is SGDLS, CDR2 YYNGEE, per germline. The length of the CDR3 is 15 residues. The CDR3 is CASSLNSVSYNEQFF. DNA for the CDR3: TGTGCCAGCAGCCTTAATAGCGTCTCCTACAATGAGCAGTTCTTC.

CDR3 in amino acids: CASSTEQGRKTQYF. As DNA, the CDR3 is TGTGCCAGCAGCACCGAACAGGGGCGCAAGACCCAGTACTTC. This chain joins TRBV9 and TRBJ2-5, with 7 bases fitting TRBD1. Germline CDR1 and CDR2: SGDLS and YYNGEE. The CDR3 has 14 residues. V trimming: 4 bases; J trimming: 6 bases; junction bases outside the gene matches: 9.

This clone appeared once. The V and J genes are TRBV5-5 and TRBJ2-7; D is uncertain. Per germline, CDR1 SGHKS and CDR2 YYEKEE (reference sequence). With 0 bases removed from V and 1 base from J, the gap between germline ends came to 8 bases. This CDR3 is built from 14 residues. DNA for the CDR3: TGTGCCAGCAGCTTGGCCGCAGGATCCTACGAGCAGTACTTC. This codes for CASSLAAGSYEQYF.